Given below is one TCR beta chain in context. The data derive from a study of blood T cell repertoires in COVID-19. CDR3 length: 14 residues. Trimming pared 5 bases from V and 2 bases from J, leaving 10 bases between. CDR1 and CDR2 from the germline V gene are SGHNT and YENEEA. In the source study's methods: Amplification of reference gene primers provided the estimated nucleated cell counts. Assay: immunoSEQ multiplex PCR; the TCRdb copy retains only in-frame clones and omits some. The DNA was the basis for D and trimming; V, J and clone size are from that table. The table lists approximately 330,000 clones, approximately 90% of them singletons.

This chain links TRBV11-3 with TRBJ2-1; possibly TRBD1 for D (6 bases). The source of this sequence is a man younger than 40 with COVID-19, enrolled during active disease. Sequencing was performed on peripheral blood. CDR3 nucleotide sequence: TGTGCCAGCAGCAACAGGGTCCCCTACAATGAGCAGTTCTTC. Protein: CASSNRVPYNEQFF.